This is a list of T cell receptor beta chains from one sample in a study of T cells in localized non-small cell lung cancer. Using immunoSEQ multiplex PCR, the repertoire was profiled, and TCRdb retains in-frame clones only, with some absent. The table lists fewer than 95,000 clones, approximately 91% of them singletons, with approximately 4% in the top ten. The sequencing here drew on PBMCs, taken before any cancer treatment. All receptors derive from a woman aged 35 to 69 with stage II squamous cell lung carcinoma. Each CDR3 is given with its conserved first and last residue. D genes are given only for firm matches.

TRBV6-6	-	TRBJ2-1	CASGGGRVNEQFF
TRBV2	-	TRBJ2-1	CASSVWTENEQFF
TRBV7-8	-	TRBJ2-1	CASSFRPRGEQFF
TRBV5-4	TRBD1	TRBJ2-5	CASSLGTGQETQYF
TRBV28	-	TRBJ2-7	CASRSMGALYEQYF
TRBV6-6	-	TRBJ1-2	CASSYTGQNYGYTF
TRBV30	-	TRBJ1-1	CAWSRGMNTEAFF
TRBV11-2	TRBD1	TRBJ1-1	CASSARRGRGTEAFF
TRBV4-1	-	TRBJ1-2	CASSQDGGFRAGAHGYTF
TRBV18	-	TRBJ2-3	CASSPPRATDTQYF
TRBV7-2	-	TRBJ2-6	CASSFQAGANVLTF
TRBV28	-	TRBJ2-6	CASSLPAVNVLTF
TRBV28	-	TRBJ2-7	CASGGAYEQYF
TRBV5-1	-	TRBJ2-1	CASSAGPGGDEQFF
TRBV6-5	TRBD1	TRBJ1-6	CASNLGTGESPLHF
TRBV6-6	TRBD2	TRBJ2-5	CASRTRTSQETQYF
TRBV25-1	TRBD1	TRBJ2-3	CASSGQGARRDTQYF
TRBV2	TRBD1	TRBJ2-5	CASGRDRVEGETQYF
TRBV19	-	TRBJ1-1	CASSMRGGNTEAFF
TRBV10-3	TRBD1	TRBJ2-5	CAISERTGQETQYF
TRBV2	-	TRBJ1-6	CASNRGAGSPLHF
TRBV28	-	TRBJ2-5	CASSSGPDGTQYF